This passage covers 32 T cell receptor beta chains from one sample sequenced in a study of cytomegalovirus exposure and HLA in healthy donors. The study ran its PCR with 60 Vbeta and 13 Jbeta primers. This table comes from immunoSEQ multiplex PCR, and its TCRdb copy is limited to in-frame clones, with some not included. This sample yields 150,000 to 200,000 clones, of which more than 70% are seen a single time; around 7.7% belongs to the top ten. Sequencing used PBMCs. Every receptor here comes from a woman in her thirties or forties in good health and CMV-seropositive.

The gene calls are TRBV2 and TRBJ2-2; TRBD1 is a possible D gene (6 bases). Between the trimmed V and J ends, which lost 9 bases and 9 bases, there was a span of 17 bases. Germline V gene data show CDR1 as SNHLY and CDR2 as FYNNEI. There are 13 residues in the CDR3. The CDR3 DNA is TGTGCCAGTAACGCCAGGGGCCCCCGGGAGCTGTTTTTT. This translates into CASNARGPRELFF.

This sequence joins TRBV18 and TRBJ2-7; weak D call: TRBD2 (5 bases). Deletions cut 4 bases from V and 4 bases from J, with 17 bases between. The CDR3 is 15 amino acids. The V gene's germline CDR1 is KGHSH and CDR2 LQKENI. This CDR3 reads CASSQKIGLKYEQYF. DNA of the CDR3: TGTGCCAGCTCACAAAAGATAGGACTTAAATACGAGCAGTACTTC. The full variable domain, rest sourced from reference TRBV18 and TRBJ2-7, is NAGVMQNPRHLVRRRGQEARLRCSPMKGHSHVYWYRQLPEEGLKFMVYLQKENIIDESGMPKERFSAEFPKEGPSILRIQQVVRGDSAAYFCASSQKIGLKYEQYFGPGTRLTVT.

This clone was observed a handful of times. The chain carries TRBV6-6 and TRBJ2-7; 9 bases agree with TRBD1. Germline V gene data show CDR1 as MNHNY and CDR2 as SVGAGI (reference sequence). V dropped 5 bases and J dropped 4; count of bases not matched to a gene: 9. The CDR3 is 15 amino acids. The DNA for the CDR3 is TGTGCCAGCAGTAACCGGGGACAGGGCCCATACGAGCAGTACTTC. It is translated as CASSNRGQGPYEQYF.

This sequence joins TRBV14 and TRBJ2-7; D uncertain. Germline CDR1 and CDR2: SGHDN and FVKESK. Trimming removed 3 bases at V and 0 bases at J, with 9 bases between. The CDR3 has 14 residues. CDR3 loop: CASSQWAGSYEQYF. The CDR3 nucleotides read TGTGCCAGCAGCCAGTGGGCCGGCTCCTACGAGCAGTACTTC. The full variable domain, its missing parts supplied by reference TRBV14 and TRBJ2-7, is EAGVTQFPSHSVIEKGQTVTLRCDPISGHDNLYWYRRVMGKEIKFLLHFVKESKQDESGMPNNRFLAERTGGTYSTLKVQPAELEDSGVYFCASSQWAGSYEQYFGPGTRLTVT.

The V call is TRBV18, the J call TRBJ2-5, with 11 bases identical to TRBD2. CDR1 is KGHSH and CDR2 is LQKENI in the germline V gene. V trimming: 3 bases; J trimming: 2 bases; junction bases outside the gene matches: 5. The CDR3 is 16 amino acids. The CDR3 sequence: CASSPRVAGGQETQYF. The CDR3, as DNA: TGTGCCAGCTCACCCCGTGTAGCGGGGGGGCAAGAGACCCAGTACTTC.

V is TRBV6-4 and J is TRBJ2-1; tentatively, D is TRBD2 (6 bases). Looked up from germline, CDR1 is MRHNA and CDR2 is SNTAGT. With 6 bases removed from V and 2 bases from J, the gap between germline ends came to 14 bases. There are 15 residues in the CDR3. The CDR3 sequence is CASRPSAGTYNEQFF. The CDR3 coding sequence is TGTGCCAGCAGGCCGTCGGCGGGAACCTACAATGAGCAGTTCTTC.

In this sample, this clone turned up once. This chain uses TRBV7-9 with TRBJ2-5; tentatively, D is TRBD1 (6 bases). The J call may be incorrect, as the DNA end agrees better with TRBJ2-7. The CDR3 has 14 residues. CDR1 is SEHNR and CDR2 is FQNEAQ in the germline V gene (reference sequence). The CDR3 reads CASSPSGQEYEQYF. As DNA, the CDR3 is TGTGCCAGCAGCCCGTCGGGACAAGAGTACGAGCAGTACTTC.

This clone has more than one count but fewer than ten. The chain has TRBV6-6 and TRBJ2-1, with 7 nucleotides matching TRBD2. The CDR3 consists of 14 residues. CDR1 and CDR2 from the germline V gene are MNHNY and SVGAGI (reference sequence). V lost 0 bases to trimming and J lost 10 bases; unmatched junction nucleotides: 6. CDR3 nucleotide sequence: TGTGCCAGCAGTTACTCGATGGCGGGAGTAGAGCAGTTCTTC. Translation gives CASSYSMAGVEQFF.

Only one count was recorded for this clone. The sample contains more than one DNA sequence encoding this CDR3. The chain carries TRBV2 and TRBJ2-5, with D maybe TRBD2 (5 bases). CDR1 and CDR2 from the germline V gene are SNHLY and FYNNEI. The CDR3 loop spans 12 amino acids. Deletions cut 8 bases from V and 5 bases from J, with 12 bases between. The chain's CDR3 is CASLIPGETQYF. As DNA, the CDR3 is TGTGCCAGCCTTATCCCGGGGGAGACCCAGTACTTC.

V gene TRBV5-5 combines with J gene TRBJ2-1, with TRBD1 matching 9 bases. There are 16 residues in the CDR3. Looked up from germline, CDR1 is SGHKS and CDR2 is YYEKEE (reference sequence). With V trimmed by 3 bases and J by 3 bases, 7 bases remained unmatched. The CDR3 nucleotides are TGTGCCAGCAGCTCCGGCCCGGGACAGGGCTACAATGAGCAGTTCTTC. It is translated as CASSSGPGQGYNEQFF.

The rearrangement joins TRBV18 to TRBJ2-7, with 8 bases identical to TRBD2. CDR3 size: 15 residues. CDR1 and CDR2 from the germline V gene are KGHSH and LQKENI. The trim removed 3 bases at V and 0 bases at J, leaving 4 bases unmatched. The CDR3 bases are TGTGCCAGCTCACCTCGCAGCGGGAGCTCCTACGAGCAGTACTTC. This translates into CASSPRSGSSYEQYF.

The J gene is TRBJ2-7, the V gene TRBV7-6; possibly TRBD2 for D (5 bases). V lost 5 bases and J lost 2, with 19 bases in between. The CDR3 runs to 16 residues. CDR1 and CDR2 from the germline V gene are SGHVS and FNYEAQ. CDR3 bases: TGTGCCAGCAGCCCGCGACTAACGTCCACTCCCTACGAGCAGTACTTC. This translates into CASSPRLTSTPYEQYF. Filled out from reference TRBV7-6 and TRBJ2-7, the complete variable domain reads GAGVSQSPRYKVTKRGQDVALRCDPISGHVSLYWYRQALGQGPEFLTYFNYEAQQDKSGLPNDRFSAERPEGSISTLTIQRTEQRDSAMYRCASSPRLTSTPYEQYFGPGTRLTVT.

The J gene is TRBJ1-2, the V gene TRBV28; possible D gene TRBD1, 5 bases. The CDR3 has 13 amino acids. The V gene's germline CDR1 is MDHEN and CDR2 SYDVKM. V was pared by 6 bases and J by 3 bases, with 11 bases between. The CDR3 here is CASRGRKDYGYTF. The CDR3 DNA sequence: TGTGCCAGCAGGGGGCGGAAGGACTATGGCTACACCTTC.

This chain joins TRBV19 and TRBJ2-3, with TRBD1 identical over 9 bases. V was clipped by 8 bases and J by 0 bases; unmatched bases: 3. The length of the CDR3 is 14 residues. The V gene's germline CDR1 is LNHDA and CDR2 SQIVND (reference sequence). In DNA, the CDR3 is TGTGCCAGTTCGACAGGGGGTAGCACAGATACGCAGTATTTT. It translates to CASSTGGSTDTQYF.

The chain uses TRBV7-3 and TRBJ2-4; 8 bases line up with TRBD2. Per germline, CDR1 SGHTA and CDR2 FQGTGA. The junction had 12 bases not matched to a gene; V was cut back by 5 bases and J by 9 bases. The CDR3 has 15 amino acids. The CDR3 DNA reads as TGTGCCAGCAGCCCAAATAGCGGGAAGTTTGGCATTCAGTACTTC. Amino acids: CASSPNSGKFGIQYF.

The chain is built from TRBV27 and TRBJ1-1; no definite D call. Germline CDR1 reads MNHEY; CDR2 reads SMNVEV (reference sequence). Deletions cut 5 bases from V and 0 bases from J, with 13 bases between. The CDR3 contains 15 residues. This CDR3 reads CASSSLAGVNTEAFF. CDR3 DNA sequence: TGTGCCAGCAGTAGTTTGGCAGGCGTGAACACTGAAGCTTTCTTT.

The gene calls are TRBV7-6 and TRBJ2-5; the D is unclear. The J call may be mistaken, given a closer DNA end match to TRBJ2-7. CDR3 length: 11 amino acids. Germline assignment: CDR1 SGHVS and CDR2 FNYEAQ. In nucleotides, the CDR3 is TGTGCCAGCAGCTTTTGGGGCGAGCAGTACTTC. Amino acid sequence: CASSFWGEQYF.

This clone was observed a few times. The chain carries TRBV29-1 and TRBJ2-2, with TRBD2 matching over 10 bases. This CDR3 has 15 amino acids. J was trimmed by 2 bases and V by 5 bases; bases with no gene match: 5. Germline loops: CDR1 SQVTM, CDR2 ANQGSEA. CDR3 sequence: CSVSGLAFNTGELFF. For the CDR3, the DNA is TGCAGCGTTTCGGGACTAGCGTTTAACACCGGGGAGCTGTTTTTT.

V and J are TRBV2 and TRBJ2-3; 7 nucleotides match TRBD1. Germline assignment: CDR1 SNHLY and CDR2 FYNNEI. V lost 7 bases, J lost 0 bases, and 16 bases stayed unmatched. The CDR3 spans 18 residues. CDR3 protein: CASKSGQTAAPSTDTQYF. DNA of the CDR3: TGTGCCAGCAAATCGGGACAGACAGCAGCCCCCAGCACAGATACGCAGTATTTT.

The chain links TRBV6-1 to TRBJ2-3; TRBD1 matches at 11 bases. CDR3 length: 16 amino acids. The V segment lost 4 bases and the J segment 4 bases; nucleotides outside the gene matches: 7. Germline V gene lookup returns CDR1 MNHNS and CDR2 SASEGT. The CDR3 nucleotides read TGTGCCAGCAGTGCCTTCGGGACAGGGGGATCAGATACGCAGTATTTT. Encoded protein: CASSAFGTGGSDTQYF.

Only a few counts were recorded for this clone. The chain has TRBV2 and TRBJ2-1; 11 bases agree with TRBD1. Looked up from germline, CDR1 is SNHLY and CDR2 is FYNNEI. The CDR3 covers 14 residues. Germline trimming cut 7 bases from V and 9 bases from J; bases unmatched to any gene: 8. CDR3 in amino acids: CASTRTGGWGEQFF. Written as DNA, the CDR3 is TGTGCCAGCACCAGGACAGGGGGCTGGGGTGAGCAGTTCTTC.

Written as DNA, the CDR3 is TGTGCCAGCAGCCAAGACAGCGGGACCTACAATGAGCAGTTCTTC. Translating it yields CASSQDSGTYNEQFF. The chain uses TRBV14 and TRBJ2-1, with TRBD2 matching 7 bases. This CDR3 comprises 15 residues. Losses at the gene ends were 0 bases for V and 2 bases for J; bases not matched to a gene: 1. Germline CDR1 reads SGHDN; CDR2 reads FVKESK.

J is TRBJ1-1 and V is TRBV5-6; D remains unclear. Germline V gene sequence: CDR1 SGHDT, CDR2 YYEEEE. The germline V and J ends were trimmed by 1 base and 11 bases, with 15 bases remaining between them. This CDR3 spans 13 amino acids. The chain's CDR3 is CASSLQNPKPAFF. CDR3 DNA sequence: TGTGCCAGCAGCTTGCAAAACCCCAAGCCGGCTTTCTTT.

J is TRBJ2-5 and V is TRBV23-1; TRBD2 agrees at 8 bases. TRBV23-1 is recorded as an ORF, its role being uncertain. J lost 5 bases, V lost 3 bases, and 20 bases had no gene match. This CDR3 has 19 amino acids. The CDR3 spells CASSQGRKTSERAGETQYF. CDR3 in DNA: TGCGCCAGCAGTCAGGGACGGAAGACTAGCGAGAGGGCCGGGGAGACCCAGTACTTC.

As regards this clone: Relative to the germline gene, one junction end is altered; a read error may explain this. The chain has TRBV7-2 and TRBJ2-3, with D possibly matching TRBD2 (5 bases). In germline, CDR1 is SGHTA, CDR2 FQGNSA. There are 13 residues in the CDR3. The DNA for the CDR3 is TGTGCCAGCAGCTTAGTGACTACCCTATCCCCCATCTTT. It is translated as CASSLVTTLSPIF. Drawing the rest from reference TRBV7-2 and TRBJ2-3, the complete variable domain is GAGVSQSPSNKVTEKGKDVELRCDPISGHTALYWYRQSLGQGLEFLIYFQGNSAPDKSGLPSDRFSAERTGGSVSTLTIQRTQQEDSAVYLCASSLVTTLSPIFGPGTRLTVL.

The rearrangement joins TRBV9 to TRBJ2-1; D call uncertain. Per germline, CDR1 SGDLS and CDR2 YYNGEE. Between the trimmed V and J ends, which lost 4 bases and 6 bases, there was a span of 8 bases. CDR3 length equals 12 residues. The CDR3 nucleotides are TGTGCCAGCAGCCGCCAACTCAATGAGCAGTTCTTC. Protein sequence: CASSRQLNEQFF.

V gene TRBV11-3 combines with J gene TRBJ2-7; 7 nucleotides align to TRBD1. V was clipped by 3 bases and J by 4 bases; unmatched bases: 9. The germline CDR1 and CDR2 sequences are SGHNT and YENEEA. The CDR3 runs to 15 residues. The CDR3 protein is CASSLGQLVLYEQYF. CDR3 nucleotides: TGTGCCAGCAGCTTGGGACAGTTGGTCTTGTACGAGCAGTACTTC.

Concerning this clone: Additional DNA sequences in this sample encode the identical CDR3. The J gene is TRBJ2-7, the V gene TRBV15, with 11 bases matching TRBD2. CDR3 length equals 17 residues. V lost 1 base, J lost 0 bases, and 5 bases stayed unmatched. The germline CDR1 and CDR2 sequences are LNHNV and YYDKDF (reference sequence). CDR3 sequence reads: CATSRAGTSGLSYEQYF. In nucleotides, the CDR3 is TGTGCCACCAGCAGAGCCGGGACTAGCGGTCTCTCCTACGAGCAGTACTTC.

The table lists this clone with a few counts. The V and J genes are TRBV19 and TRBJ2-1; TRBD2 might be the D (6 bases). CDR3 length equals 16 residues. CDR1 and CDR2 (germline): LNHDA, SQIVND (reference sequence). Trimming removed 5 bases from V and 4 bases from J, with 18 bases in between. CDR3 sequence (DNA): TGTGCCAGTAGTTCGTCTAGCGCCCACCTATACAATGAGCAGTTCTTC. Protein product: CASSSSSAHLYNEQFF.

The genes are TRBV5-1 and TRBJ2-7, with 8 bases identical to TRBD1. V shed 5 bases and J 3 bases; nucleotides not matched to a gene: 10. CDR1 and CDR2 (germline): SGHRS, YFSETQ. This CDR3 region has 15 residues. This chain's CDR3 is CASRDPGQAIYEQYF. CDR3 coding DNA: TGCGCCAGCAGAGACCCGGGACAGGCTATCTACGAGCAGTACTTC.

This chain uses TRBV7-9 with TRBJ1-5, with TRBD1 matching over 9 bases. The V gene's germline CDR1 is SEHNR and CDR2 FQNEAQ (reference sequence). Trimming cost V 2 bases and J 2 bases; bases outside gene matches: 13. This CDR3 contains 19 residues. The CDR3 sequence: CASSLTGQGSSLGNQPQHF. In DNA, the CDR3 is TGTGCCAGCAGCTTAACCGGACAGGGGAGTAGCCTCGGCAATCAGCCCCAGCATTTT.

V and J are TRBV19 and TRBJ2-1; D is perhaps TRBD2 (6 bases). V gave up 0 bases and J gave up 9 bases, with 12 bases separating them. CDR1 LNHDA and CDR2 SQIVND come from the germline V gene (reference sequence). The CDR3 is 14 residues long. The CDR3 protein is CASSIDREWGEQFF. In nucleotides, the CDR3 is TGTGCCAGTAGTATAGATCGGGAGTGGGGTGAGCAGTTCTTC.